This record looks at one T cell receptor beta chain sequence and its context. The antigen is undetermined. The sample belongs to a study of identifying expanded T cells in peripheral blood. Study results and caveats: Approximately 1.1 clones differed between technical replicates, versus approximately 16 and 19 over time. Clone count variance between approximately 2-week samples rose with total template count.

Healthy donors had no documented immune events, such as infections, while sampled. V was pared by 3 bases and J by 4 bases, with 9 bases between. This CDR3 comprises 13 residues. Looked up from germline, CDR1 is MDHEN and CDR2 is SYDVKM. Sequencing used immunoSEQ multiplex PCR; TCRdb keeps in-frame clones, though not all of them. Of about 82,000 clones listed, 70% to 90% are singletons. Specimen: blood. The rearrangement links TRBV28 to TRBJ2-5; maybe TRBD1 (6 bases). The source is a person aged 18 to 75 in good health. CDR3 sequence: CASSLGRGETQYF. For the CDR3, the DNA is TGTGCCAGCAGTTTGGGCAGGGGAGAGACCCAGTACTTC. Filled out from reference TRBV28 and TRBJ2-5, the complete variable domain reads DVKVTQSSRYLVKRTGEKVFLECVQDMDHENMFWYRQDPGLGLRLIYFSYDVKMKEKGDIPEGYSVSREKKERFSLILESASTNQTSMYLCASSLGRGETQYFGPGTRLLVL.